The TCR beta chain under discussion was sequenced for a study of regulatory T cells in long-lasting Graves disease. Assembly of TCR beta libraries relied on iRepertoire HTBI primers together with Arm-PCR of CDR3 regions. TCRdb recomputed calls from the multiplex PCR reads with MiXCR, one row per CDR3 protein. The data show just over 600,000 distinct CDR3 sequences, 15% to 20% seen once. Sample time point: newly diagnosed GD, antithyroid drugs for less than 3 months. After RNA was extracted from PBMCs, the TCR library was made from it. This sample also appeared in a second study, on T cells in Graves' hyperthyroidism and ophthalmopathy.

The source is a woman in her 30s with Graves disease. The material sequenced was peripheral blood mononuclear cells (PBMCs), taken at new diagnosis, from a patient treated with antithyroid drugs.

This CDR3 reads CASKRGEGNQPQHF. CDR3 in DNA: TGTGCCAGCAAGCGGGGGGAGGGCAATCAGCCCCAGCATTTT. The chain has TRBV6-1 and TRBJ1-5, with a possible D match to TRBD1 (5 bases). Looked up from germline, CDR1 is MNHNS and CDR2 is SASEGT. This CDR3 contains 14 residues. V dropped 7 bases and J dropped 2 bases, with 12 bases sitting between them.